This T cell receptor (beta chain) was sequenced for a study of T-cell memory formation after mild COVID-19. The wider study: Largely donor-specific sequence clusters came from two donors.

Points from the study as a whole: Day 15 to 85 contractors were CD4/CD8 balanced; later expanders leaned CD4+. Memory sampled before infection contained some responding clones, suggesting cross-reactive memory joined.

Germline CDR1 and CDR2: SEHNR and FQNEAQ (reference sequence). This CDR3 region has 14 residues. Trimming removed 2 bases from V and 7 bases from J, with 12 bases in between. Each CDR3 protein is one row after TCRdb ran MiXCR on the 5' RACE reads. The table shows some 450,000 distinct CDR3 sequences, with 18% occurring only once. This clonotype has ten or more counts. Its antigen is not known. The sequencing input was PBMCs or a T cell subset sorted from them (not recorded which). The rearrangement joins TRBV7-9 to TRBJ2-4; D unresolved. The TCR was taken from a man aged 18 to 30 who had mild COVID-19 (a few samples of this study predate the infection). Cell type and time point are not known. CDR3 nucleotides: TGTGCCAGCAGCTTAACATGGCGGTCGAACATTCAGTACTTC. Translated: CASSLTWRSNIQYF.